Listed below are T cell receptor beta chains from one sample, sequenced in a study of shared clonotypes between healthy human individuals. Libraries were prepared by immunoSEQ multiplex PCR; TCRdb keeps only in-frame clonotypes and omits some of them. The table has millions of clones, 80% to 95% seen once. Material: naive CD4+ T cells from PBMCs. The receptors here all came from a man aged 18 to 29 in good health. Some clones in this sample may be carry-over from other donors' samples. The CDR3 runs from the conserved cysteine through the conserved F or W.

TRBV18	TRBJ2-5	CASSPTGTETQYF
TRBV19	TRBJ1-1	CASTLSGIRGAFF
TRBV6-5	TRBJ2-3	CASSPGSGQDTQYF
TRBV29-1	TRBJ1-4	CSALDRASEKLFF
TRBV7-8	TRBJ2-3	CASSLRDSGTDTQYF
TRBV28	TRBJ2-2	CASLGRLNTGELFF
TRBV5-6	TRBJ1-2	CASSLVAGPYGYTF
TRBV19	TRBJ2-7	CASSMKGTKPYEQYF
TRBV6-1	-	CASSDWNRSSYEQYF
TRBV4-3	TRBJ2-1	CASSPGLAGDHEQFF
TRBV21-1	TRBJ2-7	CASSGGVGTYEQYF
TRBV28	TRBJ2-7	CASSLLGSGGIYEQYF
TRBV27	TRBJ2-5	CASSPREGGRARETQYF
TRBV5-1	TRBJ2-7	CASSQGGPSSYEQYF
TRBV5-1	TRBJ1-2	CASSGQGDYGYTF
TRBV7-8	TRBJ2-7	CASSLGLLDYEQYF
TRBV7-9	TRBJ1-2	CASSLVGQVDGYTF
TRBV27	TRBJ2-3	CASSHRFLGLYF
TRBV5-1	TRBJ2-2	CASSRQDTGELFF
TRBV18	TRBJ2-1	CASSPRVNEQFF
TRBV30	TRBJ1-5	CAWSSGGNQPQHF
TRBV20-1	TRBJ2-1	CSRGTFGEQFF
TRBV30	TRBJ2-7	CAWSELPYEQYF
TRBV28	TRBJ2-1	CASSLPGLYNEQFF
TRBV5-1	TRBJ2-3	CASSPPIPGTGGIADTQYF
TRBV11-2	TRBJ1-1	CASSLDLWRGRKDTEAFF
TRBV7-2	TRBJ2-3	CASSDGGRRTDTQYF
TRBV15	TRBJ1-3	CATSRAGEKTIYF
TRBV19	TRBJ2-7	CASSIAHGSSYEQYF
TRBV7-6	TRBJ1-1	CASSPQGLNTEAFF
TRBV27	TRBJ1-2	CASRLTGNYGYTF
TRBV13	TRBJ2-7	CASSPPEPTGGSYEQYF
TRBV7-9	TRBJ2-1	CASSLDSVYNEQFF
TRBV9	TRBJ2-5	CASSVGGSGRGETQYF
TRBV19	TRBJ2-7	CASSEIAGGMREQYF
TRBV10-3	TRBJ2-2	CAFWVDPGELFF